The clone carrying this TCR beta chain showed up just a few times. Its antigen is as yet unknown. This entry is derived from a study of PD-1 blockade in classical Hodgkin lymphoma. Study overall: Patients were given intravenous nivolumab, 3 mg/kg, every 2 weeks.

Exposure to brentuximab vedotin varied, and each patient had relapsed following autologous stem cell transplantation. Produced via immunoSEQ multiplex PCR; TCRdb's table is partial and in-frame only. The sample contains about 97,000 clones, over 70% of which appear only once. Study-level findings and limits: Complete responders matched newly diagnosed patients in baseline diversity. Newly diagnosed patients reportedly had lower baseline TCR diversity than healthy donors. Patients who began taking nivolumab under 1 year after ASCT were left out.

The CDR3 loop spans 11 amino acids. The V end lost 10 bases, the J end lost 5 bases, and 9 bases lay between the germline ends. Germline-derived CDR1 and CDR2 are ENHRY and SYGVKD. The chain combines TRBV10-3 with TRBJ1-5; D might be TRBD1 (5 bases). The receptor was derived from a human donor with classical Hodgkin lymphoma. The material sequenced was peripheral blood mononuclear cells (PBMCs), taken at baseline. The CDR3 here is CATGGDQPQHF. The CDR3 DNA is TGTGCCACCGGGGGGGATCAGCCCCAGCATTTT.